Below are 25 T cell receptor beta chains sequenced from a single sample in a study of T cell changes during pregnancy in multiple sclerosis. TCRdb's table, derived via immunoSEQ multiplex PCR, lists solely in-frame clones and lacks some. The table has tens of thousands of clones, about 89% seen once. The input for sequencing was CD8+ T cells from peripheral blood mononuclear cells, taken before pregnancy. The source of these receptors is a female donor with multiple sclerosis, enrolled in a pregnancy study.

The chain is built from TRBV9 and TRBJ1-1; TRBD1 agrees at 9 bases. This CDR3 is built from 17 residues. The V segment lost 2 bases and the J segment 5 bases; nucleotides outside the gene matches: 13. Germline V gives CDR1 SGDLS, CDR2 YYNGEE. CDR3 loop: CASSVLTSGQGSTEAFF. CDR3 nucleotide sequence: TGTGCCAGCAGCGTTCTAACCTCGGGACAGGGATCGACTGAAGCTTTCTTT.

The genes are TRBV27 and TRBJ2-6; weak D call: TRBD1 (5 bases). In germline, CDR1 is MNHEY, CDR2 SMNVEV (reference sequence). This CDR3 contains 15 residues. The germline V and J ends were trimmed by 6 bases and 3 bases, with 12 bases remaining between them. The chain's CDR3 is CASRRGSDGANVLTF. The CDR3 DNA is TGTGCCAGCAGAAGGGGCTCGGATGGGGCCAACGTCCTGACTTTC. Together with reference TRBV27 and TRBJ2-6, the CDR3 gives the full variable domain: EAQVTQNPRYLITVTGKKLTVTCSQNMNHEYMSWYRQDPGLGLRQIYYSMNVEVTDKGDVPEGYKVSRKEKRNFPLILESPSPNQTSLYFCASRRGSDGANVLTFGAGSRLTVL.

The chain is built from TRBV7-3 and TRBJ2-1; 7 bases line up with TRBD2. In germline, CDR1 is SGHTA, CDR2 FQGTGA. This CDR3 spans 15 amino acids. The ends lost 6 bases at V and 4 bases at J; junction bases unmatched: 9. This CDR3 is CASSLLGEGYNEQFF. The CDR3 DNA sequence: TGTGCCAGCAGTCTATTGGGGGAGGGGTACAATGAGCAGTTCTTC.

This chain joins TRBV28 and TRBJ1-1; D is perhaps TRBD1 (5 bases). The CDR3 sequence is 16 residues long. V lost 4 bases and J lost 0, with 15 bases in between. In germline, CDR1 is MDHEN, CDR2 SYDVKM. The CDR3 DNA reads TGTGCCAGCAGTTCTTTACAGGTACTATTGAACACTGAAGCTTTCTTT. Protein: CASSSLQVLLNTEAFF.

The rearrangement links TRBV9 to TRBJ2-1, with D unresolved. The CDR3 is 12 amino acids. V lost 3 bases and J 6 bases, leaving 7 bases between the germline ends. Germline V lookup: CDR1 SGDLS, CDR2 YYNGEE. In nucleotides, the CDR3 is TGTGCCAGCAGCGGCCCCAGCAATGAGCAGTTCTTC. This codes for CASSGPSNEQFF.

V is TRBV7-9 and J is TRBJ1-2; D is unresolved. Trimming pared 5 bases from V and 0 bases from J, leaving 16 bases between. The CDR3 runs to 16 residues. Germline values: CDR1 SEHNR, CDR2 FQNEAQ (reference sequence). In DNA, the CDR3 is TGTGCCAGCAGCATCGGACTGCATGAACCTAACTATGGCTACACCTTC. Translated: CASSIGLHEPNYGYTF.

The V call is TRBV9, the J call TRBJ2-7, with D possibly matching TRBD2 (7 bases). Germline V gene lookup returns CDR1 SGDLS and CDR2 YYNGEE. The CDR3 length is 15 residues. The V gene lost 4 bases and the J gene lost 4 bases, with 18 bases spanning the gap. CDR3 region: CASSPDGGRMYEQYF. In DNA, the CDR3 is TGTGCCAGCAGCCCCGACGGGGGGCGCATGTACGAGCAGTACTTC.

V usage is TRBV27 and J usage is TRBJ2-3; TRBD2 aligns across 8 bases. The V segment lost 3 bases and the J segment 7 bases; nucleotides outside the gene matches: 9. There are 15 residues in the CDR3. Germline CDR1 reads MNHEY; CDR2 reads SMNVEV (reference sequence). The CDR3: CASSLSGGPANTQYF. The DNA for the CDR3 is TGTGCCAGCAGTTTGAGCGGGGGCCCTGCGAATACGCAGTATTTT.

The chain uses TRBV7-2 and TRBJ1-6, with unresolved D. The CDR3 is 17 amino acids. Per the germline V gene, CDR1 is SGHTA and CDR2 is FQGNSA. Between the trimmed V and J ends, which lost 2 bases and 4 bases, there was a span of 15 bases. For the CDR3, the DNA is TGTGCCAGCAGCTTAAGACTTTCGGCGGAATATAATTCACCCCTCCACTTT. Translation gives CASSLRLSAEYNSPLHF.

The gene calls are TRBV27 and TRBJ2-7, with 8 bases matching TRBD2. CDR1 MNHEY and CDR2 SMNVEV come from the germline V gene (reference sequence). The V and J ends lost 4 bases and 0 bases, in that order; junction bases with no gene match: 5. This CDR3 is built from 15 residues. The CDR3 spells CASSYTREASYEQYF. CDR3 bases: TGTGCCAGCAGTTATACGCGGGAGGCCTCCTACGAGCAGTACTTC.

The chain carries TRBV7-6 and TRBJ1-1; 8 bases align to TRBD1. This CDR3 comprises 18 residues. Germline CDR1 SGHVS, CDR2 FNYEAQ. V trimming: 5 bases; J trimming: 0 bases; junction bases outside the gene matches: 14. The CDR3 is CASSLPGRGPILNTEAFF. As DNA, the CDR3 is TGTGCCAGCAGCCTCCCGGGCAGGGGGCCTATTCTGAACACTGAAGCTTTCTTT. Together with reference TRBV7-6 and TRBJ1-1, the CDR3 gives the full variable domain: GAGVSQSPRYKVTKRGQDVALRCDPISGHVSLYWYRQALGQGPEFLTYFNYEAQQDKSGLPNDRFSAERPEGSISTLTIQRTEQRDSAMYRCASSLPGRGPILNTEAFFGQGTRLTVV.

The chain joins TRBV28 to TRBJ1-1; 7 bases are a match to TRBD1. The junction had 2 bases not matched to a gene; V was cut back by 6 bases and J by 7 bases. Germline lookup yields CDR1 MDHEN and CDR2 SYDVKM. CDR3 length equals 11 residues. CDR3 in amino acids: CASRTGLEAFF. In DNA form, the CDR3 reads TGTGCCAGCAGGACAGGGCTTGAAGCTTTCTTT. Full variable domain (outside the CDR3, taken from reference TRBV28 and TRBJ1-1): DVKVTQSSRYLVKRTGEKVFLECVQDMDHENMFWYRQDPGLGLRLIYFSYDVKMKEKGDIPEGYSVSREKKERFSLILESASTNQTSMYLCASRTGLEAFFGQGTRLTVV.

This clone showed up just once. V usage is TRBV6-5 and J usage is TRBJ1-1; no firm D call. The CDR3 runs to 14 residues. CDR1 MNHEY and CDR2 SVGAGI come from the germline V gene. Trimming stripped 5 bases from V and 6 bases from J, with 16 bases between. CDR3 nucleotides: TGTGCCAGCAGTCTACGCTCTGATGGTCCTGAAGCTTTCTTT. This gives the protein CASSLRSDGPEAFF.

CDR3 DNA sequence: TGTGCCAGCACCACAATTTTGCGGGAGGGCTTCCACGAGCAGTACTTC. Amino acids: CASTTILREGFHEQYF. J is TRBJ2-7 and V is TRBV21-1; the table's D call, TRBD2, has no DNA check behind it. TRBV21-1 is labeled a pseudogene. The CDR3 is made up of 16 amino acids.

This clone has only one observation. The CDR3 here is CSVRGTGGTDTQYF. Here the CDR3 DNA reads TGCAGCGTTCGGGGGACAGGGGGCACAGATACGCAGTATTTT. This sequence joins TRBV29-1 and TRBJ2-3; 10 positions agree with TRBD1. This CDR3 is built from 14 residues. CDR1 and CDR2 (germline): SQVTM, ANQGSEA. V dropped 5 bases and J dropped 1; count of bases not matched to a gene: 3.

The chain joins TRBV4-1 to TRBJ2-3; D not resolved. The V end was cut by 2 bases, the J end by 2 bases, with 11 bases between. Germline V gene lookup returns CDR1 MGHRA and CDR2 YSYEKL. The CDR3 covers 15 residues. The CDR3 bases are TGCGCCAGCAGCCAAAACCTAGTTCACACAGATACGCAGTATTTT. This translates into CASSQNLVHTDTQYF.

This chain connects TRBV27 to TRBJ2-5; D is possibly TRBD2 (6 bases). The DNA end favors TRBJ2-7, so the J call may be wrong. There are 13 residues in the CDR3. Looked up from germline, CDR1 is MNHEY and CDR2 is SMNVEV (reference sequence). The CDR3 region is CASSFRGGFEQYF. CDR3 coding DNA: TGTGCCAGCAGTTTTCGTGGAGGGTTCGAGCAGTACTTC.

V and J are TRBV30 and TRBJ2-7; a possible D gene is TRBD2 (5 bases). The germline V and J ends were trimmed by 2 bases and 4 bases, with 21 bases remaining between them. This CDR3 has 16 residues. Germline V gives CDR1 GTSNPN, CDR2 SVGIG (reference sequence). The CDR3 DNA reads TGTGCCTGGAGTACGTCAGCCGAGGGCTCGCCATACGAGCAGTACTTC. It is translated as CAWSTSAEGSPYEQYF.

The rearrangement uses TRBV12-5 and TRBJ1-1; a weak D match, TRBD1 (6 bases). Trimming took 6 bases from V and 0 from J, leaving 11 bases between them. The CDR3 has 14 residues. CDR1 is LGHNT, CDR2 FRNRAP, per germline. The CDR3 here is CASGFQGLNTEAFF. CDR3 nucleotide sequence: TGTGCTAGTGGATTCCAGGGGCTGAACACTGAAGCTTTCTTT.

The chain uses TRBV4-3 and TRBJ2-6; D call uncertain. V shed 1 base and J shed 1 base, with 5 bases lying between them. Germline CDR1 LGHNA, CDR2 YSLEER. This CDR3 has 15 amino acids. The CDR3 region is CASSQVRSGANVLTF. Here the CDR3 DNA reads TGCGCCAGCAGCCAAGTACGGTCTGGGGCCAACGTCCTGACTTTC.

The chain links TRBV7-9 to TRBJ2-5; tentatively, D is TRBD1 (6 bases). Trimming removed 8 bases at V and 1 base at J, with 11 bases between. The germline V gene has CDR1 SEHNR and CDR2 FQNEAQ (reference sequence). CDR3 length equals 13 residues. The DNA for the CDR3 is TGTGCCAGCCGCTACAGGGCCCAAGAGACCCAGTACTTC. Translating gives CASRYRAQETQYF.

This clone was seen a single time. This chain links TRBV7-9 with TRBJ2-1; D not certain. The CDR3 is made up of 14 amino acids. The germline V gene encodes CDR1 SEHNR and CDR2 FQNEAQ (reference sequence). Trimming left V 1 base short and J 4 bases short, with 8 bases between. CDR3 DNA: TGTGCCAGCAGCTTAGGCCGAGGTTACAATGAGCAGTTCTTC. This sequence encodes CASSLGRGYNEQFF.

This clone is categorized as medium-sized. This chain connects TRBV27 to TRBJ2-7, with TRBD1 matching over 8 bases. The ends lost 8 bases at V and 4 bases at J; junction bases unmatched: 10. Germline lookup yields CDR1 MNHEY and CDR2 SMNVEV (reference sequence). This CDR3 is built from 14 residues. The CDR3 protein is CASQSRDRGYEQYF. CDR3 coding DNA: TGTGCCAGCCAGTCAAGAGACAGGGGTTACGAGCAGTACTTC.

The gene calls are TRBV4-3 and TRBJ2-7; TRBD2 agrees at 12 bases. V trimming: 1 base; J trimming: 5 bases; junction bases outside the gene matches: 0. Per germline, CDR1 LGHNA and CDR2 YSLEER. This CDR3 region has 14 residues. CDR3 bases: TGCGCCAGCAGCCAAGGGACTAGCGGGAACGAGCAGTACTTC. This gives the protein CASSQGTSGNEQYF.

This chain joins TRBV9 and TRBJ2-1, with TRBD2 matching over 7 bases. The CDR3 is made up of 16 amino acids. Trimming cost V 3 bases and J 2 bases; bases outside gene matches: 8. Germline V gene data show CDR1 as SGDLS and CDR2 as YYNGEE. CDR3 nucleotide sequence: TGTGCCAGCAGCGGGGGGGGTTCCCCGGCCTACAATGAGCAGTTCTTC. Its protein product is CASSGGGSPAYNEQFF.